The next 5 T cell receptor beta chains were all read from a single sample in a study of cytomegalovirus exposure and HLA in healthy donors. 60 Vbeta and 13 Jbeta primers were used in PCR. Clones were sequenced by immunoSEQ multiplex PCR, and TCRdb holds only the in-frame ones, with some missing. Of 70,000 or so clones listed, around 78% are singletons. The material sequenced was PBMCs. Receptors originate from a man younger than 35 in good health and CMV-seropositive.

The J gene is TRBJ1-6, the V gene TRBV14; 8 bases are a match to TRBD1. Germline assignment: CDR1 SGHDN and CDR2 FVKESK. The V gene end was trimmed by 1 base and the J gene end by 9 bases; junction bases not matched to a gene: 5. CDR3 length: 15 residues. The CDR3 DNA is TGTGCCAGCAGCCAAGGGACAGGGTCGGCTTCACCCCTCCACTTT. Its protein product is CASSQGTGSASPLHF.

The chain employs TRBV15 and TRBJ2-1, with D possibly matching TRBD2 (5 bases). The CDR3 has 15 amino acids. The germline V gene encodes CDR1 LNHNV and CDR2 YYDKDF (reference sequence). Deletions cut 0 bases from V and 1 base from J, with 7 bases between. The CDR3, as DNA: TGTGCCACCAGCAGAGAAACGGGGTCCTACAATGAGCAGTTCTTC. This translates into CATSRETGSYNEQFF.

This sequence joins TRBV7-6 and TRBJ1-2; TRBD1 aligns across 9 bases. Germline V lookup: CDR1 SGHVS, CDR2 FNYEAQ. With 5 bases clipped from V and 0 bases from J, the junction kept 4 bases outside the gene matches. The CDR3 extends over 15 amino acids. CDR3 coding DNA: TGTGCCAGCAGCCTGGGACAGGGCTCTAACTATGGCTACACCTTC. Translation gives CASSLGQGSNYGYTF.

Concerning this clone itself: The same CDR3 can be traced to other DNA sequences in this sample. The CDR3 DNA is TGCGCCAGCAGCCAAGGACCGCGGAGCACAGATACGCAGTATTTT. Amino acid sequence: CASSQGPRSTDTQYF. The rearrangement joins TRBV4-1 to TRBJ2-3, with D unclear. The CDR3 length is 15 residues. Germline CDR1 is MGHRA and CDR2 is YSYEKL. The V gene lost 1 base and the J gene lost 0 bases, with 8 bases spanning the gap.

This clone was counted a few times. The chain recombines TRBV4-1 with TRBJ1-5; possibly TRBD1 for D (6 bases). The CDR3 contains 16 residues. With 2 bases removed from V and 2 bases from J, the gap between germline ends came to 13 bases. Germline CDR1 reads MGHRA; CDR2 reads YSYEKL. The DNA for the CDR3 is TGCGCCAGCAGCCAAATTCAAGGGGGGGGCAATCAGCCCCAGCATTTT. Translating it yields CASSQIQGGGNQPQHF.